This T cell receptor beta chain is from a study of T cells after yellow fever vaccination. Study as a whole: The authors prepared low-cell-number fractions using SMART-Seq v4 Ultra Low Input.

General study results and limits: Peaking on day 5 versus 15, the secondary response was faster but weaker.

For this clonotype: The antigen remains undetermined.

Template switching by 5'RACE produced TCR cDNA, adding a universal primer site and UMIs. A single record per CDR3 protein comes from TCRdb applying MiXCR to the 5' RACE reads. The data contain approximately 550,000 distinct CDR3 sequences, 19% of them singletons. Looked up from germline, CDR1 is LGHDT and CDR2 is YNNKEL (reference sequence). With V trimmed by 7 bases and J by 7 bases, 19 bases remained unmatched. The CDR3 spans 18 residues. This receptor was identified in a man younger than 45 who received the YFV17D yellow fever vaccine. Here the sequenced sample was PBMCs, taken 15 days after the yellow fever booster vaccination. The chain combines TRBV3-1 with TRBJ1-6, with TRBD1 matching 7 bases. CDR3 bases: TGTGCCAGCACTCCGGACAGGCCCCGGACTTTACGCAATTCACCCCTCCACTTT. It yields the protein CASTPDRPRTLRNSPLHF.